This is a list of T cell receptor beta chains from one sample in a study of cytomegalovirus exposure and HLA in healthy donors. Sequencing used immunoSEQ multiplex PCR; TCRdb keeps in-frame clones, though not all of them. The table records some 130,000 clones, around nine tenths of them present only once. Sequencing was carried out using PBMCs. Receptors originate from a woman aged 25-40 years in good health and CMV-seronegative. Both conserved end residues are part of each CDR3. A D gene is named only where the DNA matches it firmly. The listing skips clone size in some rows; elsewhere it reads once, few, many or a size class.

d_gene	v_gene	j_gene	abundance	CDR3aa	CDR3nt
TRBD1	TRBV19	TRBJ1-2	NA	CASTPIQGIYGYTF	TGTGCCAGTACTCCAATACAGGGGATCTATGGCTACACCTTC
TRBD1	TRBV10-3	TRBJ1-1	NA	CAISESGQGGTEAFF	TGTGCCATCAGTGAGTCGGGACAGGGAGGCACTGAAGCTTTCTTT
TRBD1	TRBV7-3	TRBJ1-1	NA	CASSPRQGRGTEAFF	TGTGCCAGCAGCCCGAGACAGGGCAGGGGTACTGAAGCTTTCTTT
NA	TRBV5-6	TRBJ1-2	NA	CASSLSQGSYGYTF	TGTGCCAGCAGCTTGTCGCAGGGTAGCTATGGCTACACCTTC
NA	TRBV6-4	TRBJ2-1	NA	CASSVVRRGREQFF	TGTGCCAGCAGTGTAGTAAGGAGGGGGCGAGAGCAGTTCTTC
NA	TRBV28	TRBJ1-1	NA	CASSPRQGTTEAFF	TGTGCCAGCAGCCCCCGCCAGGGGACCACTGAAGCTTTCTTT
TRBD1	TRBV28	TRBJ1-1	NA	CASSPRQGPNTEAFF	TGTGCCAGCAGTCCCCGACAGGGACCGAACACTGAAGCTTTCTTT
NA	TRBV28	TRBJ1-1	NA	CASSFDRRNTEAFF	TGTGCCAGCAGTTTCGACAGGAGGAACACTGAAGCTTTCTTT
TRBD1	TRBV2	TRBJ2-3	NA	CASTRTGGTDTQYF	TGTGCCAGCACGCGGACAGGGGGCACAGATACGCAGTATTTT
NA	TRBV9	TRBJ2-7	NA	CASSVGTVGEQYF	TGTGCCAGCAGCGTTGGGACTGTAGGGGAGCAGTACTTC
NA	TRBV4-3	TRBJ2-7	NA	CASSQDIGGEYEQYF	TGCGCCAGCAGCCAAGATATTGGCGGGGAGTACGAGCAGTACTTC
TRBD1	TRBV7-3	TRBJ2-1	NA	CASSIQGANEQFF	TGTGCCAGCAGCATACAGGGGGCCAATGAGCAGTTCTTC
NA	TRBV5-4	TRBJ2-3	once	CASSLERGDTQYF	TGTGCCAGCAGCTTGGAACGGGGAGATACGCAGTATTTT
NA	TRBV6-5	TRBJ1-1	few	CASSRGGKGTEAFF	TGTGCCAGCAGCCGGGGGGGAAAAGGAACTGAAGCTTTCTTT
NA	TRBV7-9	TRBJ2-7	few	CASSPRGAEANEQYF	TGTGCCAGCAGCCCTCGGGGGGCAGAGGCGAACGAGCAGTACTTC
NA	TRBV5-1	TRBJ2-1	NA	CASSSGPPKNEQFF	TGCGCCAGCAGCTCGGGTCCCCCGAAGAATGAGCAGTTCTTC
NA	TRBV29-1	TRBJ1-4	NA	CSVELGGSEKLFF	TGCAGCGTTGAACTCGGGGGGTCAGAAAAACTGTTTTTT
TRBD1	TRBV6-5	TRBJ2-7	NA	CASSMDRGLSYEQYF	TGTGCCAGCAGTATGGACAGGGGCCTCTCCTACGAGCAGTACTTC
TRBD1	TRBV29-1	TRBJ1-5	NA	CSASTGYSNQPQHF	TGCAGCGCCTCGACAGGGTATAGCAATCAGCCCCAGCATTTT
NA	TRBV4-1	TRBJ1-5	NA	CASSQDEGRGVWDQPQHF	TGCGCCAGCAGCCAAGATGAAGGGAGGGGAGTGTGGGATCAGCCCCAGCATTTT
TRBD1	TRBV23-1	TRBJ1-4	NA	CASSQFPGGMKGTNEKLFF	TGCGCCAGCAGTCAATTTCCAGGGGGCATGAAGGGTACTAATGAAAAACTGTTTTTT
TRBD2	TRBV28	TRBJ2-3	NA	CASSFSTSGTTDTQYF	TGTGCCAGCAGTTTTTCGACTAGCGGGACCACAGATACGCAGTATTTT
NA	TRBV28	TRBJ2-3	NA	CASRLWTRPGRGPRLTDTQYF	TGTGCCAGCAGGTTATGGACCCGACCAGGCAGGGGCCCTCGTTTGACAGATACGCAGTATTTT
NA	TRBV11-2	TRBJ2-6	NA	CASSRTTSGANVLTF	TGTGCCAGCAGCCGCACTACCTCTGGGGCCAACGTCCTGACTTTC
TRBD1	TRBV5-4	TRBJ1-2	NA	CASSSLDRVYYGYTF	TGTGCCAGCAGCTCCCTGGACAGGGTTTATTATGGCTACACCTTC
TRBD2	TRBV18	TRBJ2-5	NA	CASSPREGEQYF	TGTGCCAGCTCACCCCGGGAGGGGGAGCAGTACTTC
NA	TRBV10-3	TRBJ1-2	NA	CAISERGKDGYTF	TGTGCCATCAGTGAACGGGGGAAGGATGGCTACACCTTC
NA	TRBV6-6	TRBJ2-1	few	CASSREKYNEQFF	TGTGCCAGCAGCCGGGAGAAGTACAATGAGCAGTTCTTC
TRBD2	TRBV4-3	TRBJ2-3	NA	CASSQSSGGGGTDTQYF	TGCGCCAGCAGCCAGAGCTCAGGCGGGGGGGGCACAGATACGCAGTATTTT
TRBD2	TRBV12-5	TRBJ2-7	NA	CASVLSGSRSYEQYF	TGTGCTAGTGTTCTTAGCGGGAGTAGGTCCTACGAGCAGTACTTC
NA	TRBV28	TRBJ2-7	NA	CASRSPGTYEQYF	TGTGCCAGCAGGTCTCCAGGCACCTACGAGCAGTACTTC
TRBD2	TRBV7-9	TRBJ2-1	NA	CASRILAGGQGEQFF	TGTGCCAGCAGGATCCTAGCGGGGGGGCAGGGTGAGCAGTTCTTC
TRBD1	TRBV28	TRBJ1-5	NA	CASKPGQVNQPQHF	TGTGCCAGCAAACCGGGACAGGTCAATCAGCCCCAGCATTTT
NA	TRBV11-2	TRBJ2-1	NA	CASSSQGKGQFF	TGTGCCAGCAGCTCCCAGGGTAAAGGGCAGTTCTTC
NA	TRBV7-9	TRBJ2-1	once	CASSSPASPTGYEQFF	TGTGCCAGCAGCTCCCCGGCTAGCCCTACTGGGTATGAGCAGTTCTTC
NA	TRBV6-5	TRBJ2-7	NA	CASSYSGAGTYEQYF	TGTGCCAGCAGTTACTCCGGAGCGGGTACCTACGAGCAGTACTTC
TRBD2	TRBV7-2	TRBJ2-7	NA	CASSLRGGNYYEQYF	TGTGCCAGCAGCTTGCGCGGGGGGAATTACTACGAGCAGTACTTC
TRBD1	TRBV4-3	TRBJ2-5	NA	CASSQLGTVKNHQETQYF	TGCGCCAGCAGCCAACTAGGGACAGTCAAGAATCACCAAGAGACCCAGTACTTC
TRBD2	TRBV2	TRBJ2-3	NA	CASRVAGATDTQYF	TGTGCCAGCAGAGTAGCGGGTGCAACAGATACGCAGTATTTT
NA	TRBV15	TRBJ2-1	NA	CATSRDAIGGANEQFF	TGTGCCACCAGCAGAGATGCGATCGGCGGTGCTAATGAGCAGTTCTTC
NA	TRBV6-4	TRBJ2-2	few	CASSDSLQGNTGELFF	TGTGCCAGCAGTGACTCCCTTCAGGGGAACACCGGGGAGCTGTTTTTT
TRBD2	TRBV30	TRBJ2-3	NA	CAWSVGLAGGPGNTQYF	TGTGCCTGGAGTGTAGGTCTAGCGGGAGGGCCCGGGAATACGCAGTATTTT
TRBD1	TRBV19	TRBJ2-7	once	CASSAGTGFYEQYF	TGTGCCAGTAGTGCCGGGACAGGGTTTTACGAGCAGTACTTC
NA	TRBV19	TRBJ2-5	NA	CASSIGTSQETQYF	TGTGCCAGTAGTATTGGGACAAGCCAAGAGACCCAGTACTTC
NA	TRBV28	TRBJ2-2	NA	CASTRFAGELFF	TGTGCCAGCACTAGATTCGCCGGGGAGCTGTTTTTT
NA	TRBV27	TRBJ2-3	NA	CASSFLQGGTDTQYF	TGTGCCAGCAGTTTTCTACAGGGTGGGACAGATACGCAGTATTTT
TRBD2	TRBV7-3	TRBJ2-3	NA	CASSPSAGSTDTQYF	TGTGCCAGCAGCCCCTCAGCGGGGAGCACAGATACGCAGTATTTT
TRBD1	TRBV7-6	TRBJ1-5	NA	CASSLRQGANQPQHF	TGTGCCAGCAGCTTGCGGCAGGGGGCTAATCAGCCCCAGCATTTT